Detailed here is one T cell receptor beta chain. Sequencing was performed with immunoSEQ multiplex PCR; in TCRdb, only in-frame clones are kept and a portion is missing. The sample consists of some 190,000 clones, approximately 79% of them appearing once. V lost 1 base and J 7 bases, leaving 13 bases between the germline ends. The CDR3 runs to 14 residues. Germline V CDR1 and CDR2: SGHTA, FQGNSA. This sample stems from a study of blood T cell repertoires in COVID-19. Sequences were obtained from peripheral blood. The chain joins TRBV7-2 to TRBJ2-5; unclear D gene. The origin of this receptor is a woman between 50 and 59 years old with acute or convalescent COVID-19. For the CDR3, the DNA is TGTGCCAGCAGCTTAGACGGGTCTAGTGGGACCCAGTACTTC. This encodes CASSLDGSSGTQYF.